Shown below are 4 T cell receptor beta chains from a single sample sequenced in a study of regulatory T cells in long-lasting Graves disease (dated by TCRdb to the early 2020s). Reading the label with the study, this specimen's time point is: newly diagnosed GD, antithyroid drugs for less than 3 months. For both TCR sequencing and RNA sequencing, RNA was extracted from PBMCs using TRIzol. Library construction relied on multiplex PCR. Instrument on record: Illumina HiSeq 4000. To build TCR beta libraries, CDR3 regions were amplified by Arm-PCR using iRepertoire HTBI primers. TCRdb trimmed the raw reads at Q25, called clones with MiXCR and kept productive beta chains. When rows share a CDR3 protein, they turn into one entry using the most common DNA and genes. The sample profile shows some 560,000 distinct CDR3 sequences; approximately 16% of them were found once. Jointly, the top ten make up approximately 25% of the sample.

This same sample was also part of a study on T cells in Graves' hyperthyroidism and ophthalmopathy.

The sequencing used peripheral blood mononuclear cells (PBMCs), collected at new diagnosis, from a patient treated with antithyroid drugs. The receptors here all came from a woman aged 40 to 65 with Graves disease. Donor details come from another sample of the same person, matched by shared clones.

This clonotype came up many times. The chain joins TRBV20-1 to TRBJ2-7; D might be TRBD1 or TRBD2, each matching 6 bases. CDR1 and CDR2 from the germline V gene are DFQATT and SNEGSKA (reference sequence). Trimming left V 6 bases short and J 7 bases short, with 19 bases between. There are 13 residues in the CDR3. The CDR3 reads CSAPGAGGREQYF. CDR3 in DNA: TGCAGTGCCCCGGGGGCCGGAGGTCGGGAGCAGTACTTC.

This chain uses TRBV28 with TRBJ1-2, with no clear D. Trimming removed 2 bases at V and 4 bases at J, with 5 bases between. CDR3 length: 12 amino acids. Per the germline V gene, CDR1 is MDHEN and CDR2 is SYDVKM. This CDR3 is CASSLVFYGYTF. For the CDR3, the DNA is TGTGCCAGCAGTTTAGTGTTCTATGGCTACACCTTC.

This clonotype was seen a few times. The CDR3 sequence: CASKKRLRGLGNTIYF. CDR3 sequence (DNA): TGTGCCAGCAAGAAGAGGCTCAGGGGGCTCGGAAACACCATATATTTT. The chain uses TRBV25-1 and TRBJ1-3; TRBD1 matches 8 bases. The length of the CDR3 is 16 residues. Germline CDR1 is MGHDK and CDR2 is SYGVNS. With V trimmed by 7 bases and J by 4 bases, 12 bases remained unmatched.

The rearrangement links TRBV14 to TRBJ2-5; 9 nucleotides align to TRBD1. The CDR3 is made up of 19 amino acids. The germline CDR1 and CDR2 sequences are SGHDN and FVKESK. V gave up 1 base and J gave up 5 bases; unmatched junction bases: 17. The CDR3: CASSQGRTGVLFAMETQYF. CDR3 bases: TGTGCCAGCAGCCAAGGTCGGACAGGGGTACTCTTTGCCATGGAGACCCAGTACTTC. Drawing the rest from reference TRBV14 and TRBJ2-5, the complete variable domain is EAGVTQFPSHSVIEKGQTVTLRCDPISGHDNLYWYRRVMGKEIKFLLHFVKESKQDESGMPNNRFLAERTGGTYSTLKVQPAELEDSGVYFCASSQGRTGVLFAMETQYFGPGTRLLVL.